This TCR beta chain is drawn from a study of OX40 agonist ivuxolimab in advanced cancers. Libraries were prepared by immunoSEQ multiplex PCR; TCRdb keeps only in-frame clonotypes and omits some of them. The repertoire includes about 80,000 clones, 90% to 95% of them detected once, and more than 4.5% sits in the top ten. Germline lookup yields CDR1 GTSNPN and CDR2 SVGIG (reference sequence). V was clipped by 0 bases and J by 4 bases, with 9 bases between them. This CDR3 region has 13 residues. This specimen was CD4+ or CD8+ T cells sorted from blood, taken in a trial of the OX40 agonist ivuxolimab. The chain couples TRBV30 to TRBJ1-2; unclear D gene. The TCR sequence derives from an adult with an advanced solid tumor such as melanoma, head and neck, liver or kidney cancer. The CDR3 loop is CAWSVGAGYGYTF. The CDR3 nucleotides are TGTGCCTGGAGTGTTGGAGCTGGCTATGGCTACACCTTC.